The clone carrying this TCR beta chain was seen a handful of times. Its antigen is not identified. Exclusion criteria comprised uncontrolled infection, other autoimmune disease, pregnancy or lactation. Fresh peripheral blood, 7.5 to 10 ml, was the source of the PBMCs. The sample comes from a study of T cells in Graves' hyperthyroidism and ophthalmopathy. Overall study: The initial diagnosis was the point when peripheral blood was collected, ahead of any treatment. Findings and caveats of the study: Within blood appeared most thyroid clonotypes that had expanded above 0.001.

The V gene's germline CDR1 is SGHRS and CDR2 YFSETQ. This CDR3 is built from 15 residues. V trimming: 4 bases; J trimming: 5 bases; junction bases outside the gene matches: 11. Using RNA transcripts as the source, TCR beta CDR3 regions were amplified. A first-round RT-PCR of the TCR CDR3 used the HTBI primer set. TCRdb ran MiXCR on the multiplex PCR reads and lists one entry per CDR3 protein. The sample consists of some 420,000 distinct CDR3 sequences, roughly 15% of them appearing once. V usage is TRBV5-1 and J usage is TRBJ1-2; 7 bases match TRBD1. Sequencing was performed on blood. The receptor comes from a woman under 30 with Graves' hyperthyroidism. This chain's CDR3 is CASSLAQGRGYGYTF. For the CDR3, the DNA is TGCGCCAGCAGCCTAGCACAGGGGAGAGGGTATGGCTACACCTTC.